This T cell receptor (beta chain) came from a study of Ad26.COV2.S vaccination and SARS-CoV-2 variants (dated by TCRdb to the early 2020s). At the level of the whole study: Donors in the vaccine arm were drawn from COV1001, a multicentre, randomized, double-blind, placebo-controlled phase I-IIa trial testing Ad26.COV2.S in healthy adults. Dosing of Ad26.COV2.S was intramuscular, at either 5x10^10 or 1x10^11 viral particles, delivered as one shot or as two shots spaced 56 days apart. Sequencing of the TCRbeta repertoire served to evaluate the specificity and breadth of SARS-CoV-2-reactive T cell receptors following Ad26.COV2.S vaccination. The TCR-sequenced set comprised around 32 samples: about 19 Ad26.COV2.S vaccine recipients, 5 placebo recipients and 8 SARS-CoV-2 convalescent individuals. Trial participants were randomized into five groups of five: low-dose or high-dose Ad26.COV2.S given once or twice, or placebo on both occasions. Investigators remained blinded to trial group allocation during experiments and outcome assessment.

The research as a whole found: The authors noted that total T cell responses may have been underestimated by the TCR breadth and depth analyses. The study was not powered for comparison of responses between vaccine doses or regimens. Vaccine and placebo recipients had comparable non-spike TCR breadth, which fits with the vaccine containing only spike. Spike-specific TCR breadth was higher in Ad26.COV2.S recipients than in placebo recipients (P = 0.0014). After vaccination, spike-specific CD8+ and CD4+ T cell responses were reported to show substantial breadth.

TCRbeta CDR3 regions were sequenced with the immunoSEQ Assay. After extraction, genomic DNA underwent amplification by bias-controlled multiplex PCR, followed by high-throughput sequencing. Per the source publication's procedure: To quantify the absolute abundance of every unique TCRbeta CDR3 region, sequences were collapsed and filtered. T cell fraction was estimated by normalizing TCRbeta template counts to usable DNA, which was measured by amplifying reference genes present in all nucleated cells. Repertoire TCRs were annotated as SARS-CoV-2-specific when V gene, CDR3 amino acid sequence and J gene were exactly matched to a known reactive TCR set. The reference SARS-CoV-2 TCR set was derived from MIRA and filtered for enrichment in COVID-19-positive ImmuneCODE repertoires, a step that removed public or cross-reactive TCRs. Using the MIRA antigens, annotated TCRs were further analysed by specific ORF or by position within an ORF. Breadth was defined as the number of annotated unique rearrangements divided by the total number of unique productive rearrangements, and depth was defined as the summed frequency of the annotated unique rearrangements. Two-sided Wilcoxon rank-sum tests were used to compare TCR breadth between groups. TCRdb's version of the immuneACCESS table is confined to in-frame rearrangements and falls short of the full clone set. An unresolved V gene accounts for under half of the shortfall where checked; the remainder is of unknown origin. V and J calls and clone size are given by that table; D and trimming were obtained from the DNA. The sample has 300,000 to 450,000 clones on record, about 85% of them singletons. Of the sample, roughly 3.3% is held by the ten largest clones.

In light of the paper, this sample's treatment or condition label describes: some 20 received Ad26.COV2.S at low or high dose, single or two shots; five or six received placebo; per-sample allocation not given. Repertoires of vaccine and placebo recipients were sequenced from samples taken on day 63 after the first injection. In Cohort 1b, 25 adults aged 18-55 years were enrolled at a single site in Boston, USA, between 29 July and 7 August 2020. Ad26.COV2.S was a replication-incompetent adenovirus type 26 vector that expressed a prefusion-stabilized SARS-CoV-2 spike protein derived from the original Wuhan strain. Deletion took 4 bases off V and 1 base off J, with a span of 11 bases between the germline ends. CDR3 length: 15 amino acids, cysteine to phenylalanine. The retained sequence is limited to the CDR3, 45 bases, with the frame set at the first base. CDR1 and CDR2, per the germline V gene, are SGHTS and YDEGEE.

Concerning this clone itself: Its cognate antigen has yet to be identified. Nothing much larger sits one base from this clone, and base qualities are not available.

The sample in question was peripheral blood, obtained in a trial of Ad26.COV2.S vaccine versus placebo. This sequence originates from a person aged 18-65 years who received the Ad26.COV2.S COVID-19 vaccine or a placebo. The chain was built from TRBV5-8 and TRBJ2-2; TRBD1 is possibly the D segment (6 matching bases). The nucleotide sequence is given as TGTGCCAGCAGCCCGGGGACAAGGAACACCGGGGAGCTGTTTTTT. Its translation is CASSPGTRNTGELFF.